The following is a T cell receptor (beta chain) sequence with its context. The antigen is not known. The data stem from a study of cytomegalovirus exposure and HLA in healthy donors. Overall study findings and caveats: Common viral pathogens (according to a later analysis) appeared linked to several of the most significant clusters. In presence/absence analyses, roughly uniform sequencing depth across donors was assumed.

The germline gives CDR1 SGHTA, CDR2 FQGNSA. The length of the CDR3 is 14 residues. The V and J ends lost 4 bases and 5 bases respectively, with 12 bases between them. The PCR employed 60 Vbeta primers together with 13 Jbeta primers. Repertoires were generated with immunoSEQ multiplex PCR, while TCRdb's copy carries only in-frame clones and drops some. The profile shows about 190,000 clones, roughly an eighth of them singletons. This TCR derives from a man aged 45-60 years in good health and CMV-seropositive. The chain links TRBV7-2 to TRBJ1-5; D not resolved. The source material was PBMCs. The CDR3 nucleotides read TGTGCCAGCAGCTCCTTTGGCCGGGATCAGCCCCAGCATTTT. Encoded protein: CASSSFGRDQPQHF.